This paragraph reports one T cell receptor beta chain. Its specific antigen is unknown. Nothing much larger sits one base from this clone, and base qualities are not available. The data stem from a study of CD8 T cells in ankylosing spondylitis (TCRdb year 2017). Some background on the complete study: The study profiled T cell receptor beta repertoires in healthy donors and ankylosing spondylitis patients to find disease-linked TCR variants. In total, the full study cohort was made up of 95 to 110 healthy donors and approximately 24 ankylosing spondylitis patients. Samples of peripheral blood were taken, and for ankylosing spondylitis patients, synovial fluid was collected as well.

What the study reported, not specific to this receptor: Significant enrichment of the disease-linked clones was reported in matched synovial fluid samples from ankylosing spondylitis patients. A TCR beta motif of 8 or 9 highly homologous amino acid variants appeared characteristic of blood from ankylosing spondylitis patients. In peripheral blood, the disease-linked clones were found at relatively low frequencies and had a CD8+ phenotype. Some of the motif variants had been reported before in the synovial fluid and blood of reactive arthritis patients, a finding that suggests common disease-initiation mechanisms.

Sequencing instrument: Illumina HiSeq 2500. Quantitative 5'-RACE with molecular barcodes was used to prepare TCR beta libraries. The authors' pipeline ran thus. A new computational method, built on a probabilistic model of VDJ rearrangement, was used to identify disease-linked TCR variants. TCRdb's own reprocessing of the public reads used fastp at Q25 and MiXCR and kept productive beta chains. Each record represents a unique CDR3 protein, reported with the most common genes and DNA among its rows. TCRdb assigned the V and J calls; the authors' analysis was not used. Recorded for this sample are about 300,000 distinct CDR3 sequences; less than 25% of them occurred a single time. Together, the top ten hold roughly 3.6% of the sample. CDR1 and CDR2 are drawn from the germline V gene: LGHNT, FRNRAP. From its cysteine to its phenylalanine, the CDR3 spans 17 amino acids. Of the read, only the CDR3 DNA is kept; its 51 bases are in frame from base 1. The germline V end is reduced by 6 bases and the J end by 7 bases; junction bases left unmatched: 12.

Specimen: blood, either unsorted or a sorted T cell fraction (not recorded which). The clonotype was recovered from a female donor with ankylosing spondylitis or in good health (not recorded which). The chain joins TRBV12-5 to TRBJ2-1; 13 nucleotides in the junction match TRBD2. The sequenced DNA is TGTGCTAGTGGCCTCAGCCCGGGACTAGCGGGATTTAATGAGCAGTTCTTC. This sequence encodes CASGLSPGLAGFNEQFF.